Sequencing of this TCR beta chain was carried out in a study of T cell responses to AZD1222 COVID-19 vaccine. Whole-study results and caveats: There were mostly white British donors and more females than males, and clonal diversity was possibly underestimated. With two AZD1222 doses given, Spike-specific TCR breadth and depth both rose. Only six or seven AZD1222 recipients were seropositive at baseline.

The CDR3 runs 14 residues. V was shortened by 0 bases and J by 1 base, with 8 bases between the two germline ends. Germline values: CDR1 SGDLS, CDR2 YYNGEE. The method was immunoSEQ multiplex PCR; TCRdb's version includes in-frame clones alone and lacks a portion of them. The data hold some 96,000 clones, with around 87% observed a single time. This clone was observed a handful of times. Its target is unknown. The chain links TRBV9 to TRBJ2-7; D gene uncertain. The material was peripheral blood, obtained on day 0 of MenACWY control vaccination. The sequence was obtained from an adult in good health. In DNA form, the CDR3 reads TGTGCCAGCAGCGTAGAGTGGGCTTCCTACGAGCAGTACTTC. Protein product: CASSVEWASYEQYF. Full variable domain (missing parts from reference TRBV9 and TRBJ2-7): DSGVTQTPKHLITATGQRVTLRCSPRSGDLSVYWYQQSLDQGLQFLIQYYNGEERAKGNILERFSAQQFPDLHSELNLSSLELGDSALYFCASSVEWASYEQYFGPGTRLTVT.